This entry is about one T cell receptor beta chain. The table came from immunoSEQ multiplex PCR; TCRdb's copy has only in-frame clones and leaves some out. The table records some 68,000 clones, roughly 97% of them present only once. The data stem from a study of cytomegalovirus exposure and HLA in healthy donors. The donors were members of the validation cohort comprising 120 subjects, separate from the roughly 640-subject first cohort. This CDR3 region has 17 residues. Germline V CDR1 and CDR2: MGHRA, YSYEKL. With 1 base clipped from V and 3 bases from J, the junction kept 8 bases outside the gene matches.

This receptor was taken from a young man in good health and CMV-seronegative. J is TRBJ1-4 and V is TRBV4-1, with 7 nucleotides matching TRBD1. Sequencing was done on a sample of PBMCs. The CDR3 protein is CASSQVRGVSSNEKLFF. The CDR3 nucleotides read TGCGCCAGCAGCCAAGTCAGGGGGGTCTCGTCTAATGAAAAACTGTTTTTT.